Below, 17 T cell receptor beta chains from the same sample are listed, as sequenced in a study of cytomegalovirus exposure and HLA in healthy donors. Using immunoSEQ multiplex PCR, the repertoire was profiled, and TCRdb retains in-frame clones only, with some absent. The sample contains some 100,000 clones, roughly 86% of which appear only once. Sequencing was carried out using PBMCs. These TCRs come from a woman under 30 in good health and CMV-seronegative.

The rearrangement links TRBV25-1 to TRBJ2-6, with a possible D match to TRBD1 (5 bases). There are 16 residues in the CDR3. The germline V and J ends were trimmed by 3 bases and 0 bases, with 9 bases remaining between them. In germline, CDR1 is MGHDK, CDR2 SYGVNS. The CDR3 DNA sequence: TGTGCCAGCAGTGACGGCAGGGACTCTGGGGCCAACGTCCTGACTTTC. Amino acids: CASSDGRDSGANVLTF.

As to this clone: One end of the junction does not line up with germline, which may come from a read error. This chain joins TRBV5-4 and TRBJ1-2, with 7 bases fitting TRBD1. The CDR3 extends over 12 amino acids. Per germline, CDR1 SGHNT and CDR2 YYREEE (reference sequence). The CDR3 loop is CASSVGQSIAHF. CDR3 nucleotides: TGTGCCAGCAGCGTGGGACAGAGCATTGCTCACTTC.

The rearrangement links TRBV14 to TRBJ2-7; possibly TRBD1 for D (5 bases). V lost 6 bases, J lost 6 bases, and 21 bases lay in between. This CDR3 is 15 amino acids long. Germline CDR1 reads SGHDN; CDR2 reads FVKESK. The CDR3 bases are TGTGCCAGCAGGCCAACCCAGGGTATGCGAGGCGAGCAGTACTTC. This codes for CASRPTQGMRGEQYF.

The rearrangement links TRBV5-8 to TRBJ1-1; TRBD1 matches at 9 bases. Per germline, CDR1 SGHTS and CDR2 YDEGEE. The CDR3 is made up of 15 amino acids. The junction had 4 bases not matched to a gene; V was cut back by 4 bases and J by 0 bases. The CDR3 sequence is CASSPGDRVNTEAFF. The CDR3 region has the DNA TGTGCCAGCAGCCCGGGGGACAGGGTGAACACTGAAGCTTTCTTT.

V gene TRBV7-2 combines with J gene TRBJ1-5, with TRBD1 identical over 9 bases. Per germline, CDR1 SGHTA and CDR2 FQGNSA. J lost 8 bases, V lost 6 bases, and 14 bases had no gene match. The CDR3 runs 16 residues. CDR3 protein: CASSPRTGTGNKPQHF. In DNA, the CDR3 is TGTGCCAGCAGTCCCAGAACCGGGACAGGGAATAAGCCCCAGCATTTT.

V and J are TRBV9 and TRBJ1-2; no firm D call. V lost 0 bases and J lost 4, with 16 bases in between. CDR1 and CDR2 (germline): SGDLS, YYNGEE. The CDR3 totals 16 residues. Here the CDR3 DNA reads TGTGCCAGCAGCGTAGGAGGGTCGGCCCGGGGCTATGGCTACACCTTC. Translated: CASSVGGSARGYGYTF. The whole variable domain, filled in from reference TRBV9 and TRBJ1-2, reads DSGVTQTPKHLITATGQRVTLRCSPRSGDLSVYWYQQSLDQGLQFLIQYYNGEERAKGNILERFSAQQFPDLHSELNLSSLELGDSALYFCASSVGGSARGYGYTFGSGTRLTVV.

J is TRBJ1-4 and V is TRBV5-6, with TRBD1 identical over 7 bases. Trimming removed 4 bases from V and 7 bases from J; junction bases left unmatched: 10. The CDR3 consists of 15 residues. Per germline, CDR1 SGHDT and CDR2 YYEEEE. CDR3 coding DNA: TGTGCCAGCAGCAAAAACAGGGGTAGGGGTGAAAAACTGTTTTTT. Protein sequence: CASSKNRGRGEKLFF.

This clone was seen once. V and J are TRBV7-9 and TRBJ2-1, with a possible D match to TRBD2 (7 bases). Between the trimmed V and J ends, which lost 4 bases and 3 bases, there was a span of 13 bases. This CDR3 is 15 amino acids long. Germline assignment: CDR1 SEHNR and CDR2 FQNEAQ (reference sequence). The CDR3 DNA sequence: TGTGCCAGCAGCTGGGGGGGAGGGGGCTACAATGAGCAGTTCTTC. Its translation: CASSWGGGGYNEQFF. The full variable domain, in which reference TRBV7-9 and TRBJ2-1 provide the parts outside the CDR3, is DTGVSQNPRHKITKRGQNVTFRCDPISEHNRLYWYRQTLGQGPEFLTYFQNEAQLEKSRLLSDRFSAERPKGSFSTLEIQRTEQGDSAMYLCASSWGGGGYNEQFFGPGTRLTVL.

The CDR3 here is CSVEKGDYEQYF. The CDR3 DNA follows: TGCAGCGTCGAGAAAGGAGACTACGAGCAGTACTTC. The chain recombines TRBV29-1 with TRBJ2-7; no clear D. Deletions cut 6 bases from V and 3 bases from J, with 12 bases between. The CDR3 consists of 12 residues. The germline CDR1 and CDR2 sequences are SQVTM and ANQGSEA.

The CDR3 DNA follows: TGTGCCAGCAGTCCCCCGGGGGGAGCCTACGAGCAGTACTTC. Its protein product is CASSPPGGAYEQYF. The rearrangement uses TRBV28 and TRBJ2-7, with 7 bases aligning to TRBD2. The germline V gene has CDR1 MDHEN and CDR2 SYDVKM. The length of the CDR3 is 14 residues. The ends lost 5 bases at V and 2 bases at J; junction bases unmatched: 6.

This chain links TRBV25-1 with TRBJ1-6, with D uncertain. Germline CDR1 and CDR2: MGHDK and SYGVNS. CDR3 length equals 13 residues. V was shortened by 6 bases and J by 7 bases, with 10 bases between the two germline ends. CDR3 residues: CASSGLLNSPLHF. CDR3 nucleotides: TGTGCCAGCAGCGGGTTACTAAATTCACCCCTCCACTTT.

The rearrangement joins TRBV28 to TRBJ2-7, with a weak D call TRBD1 (6 bases). The CDR3 spans 13 residues. The ends were cut back, 6 bases at V and 3 bases at J, with 12 bases in the middle. Germline V CDR1 and CDR2: MDHEN, SYDVKM. The CDR3 is CASRRTGFYEQYF. CDR3 bases: TGTGCCAGCAGGAGAACAGGGTTCTACGAGCAGTACTTC.

This chain connects TRBV11-1 to TRBJ1-2; 7 bases line up with TRBD1. J lost 3 bases, V lost 5 bases, and 15 bases had no gene match. This CDR3 has 17 residues. The germline CDR1 and CDR2 sequences are SGHAT and FQDESV (reference sequence). In DNA, the CDR3 is TGTGCCAGCAGCCCTCACCTACCAACCGGGACAGACTATGGCTACACCTTC. Residues: CASSPHLPTGTDYGYTF.

This clone was seen once. This chain links TRBV27 with TRBJ2-2; 9 nucleotides agree with TRBD2. The V gene end was trimmed by 1 base and the J gene end by 4 bases; junction bases not matched to a gene: 4. From germline, CDR1 is MNHEY and CDR2 SMNVEV (reference sequence). The CDR3 is made up of 16 amino acids. The CDR3 DNA is TGTGCCAGCAGTTTATGGCGGGAGGGCCGCACCGGGGAGCTGTTTTTT. It codes for CASSLWREGRTGELFF.

The rearrangement joins TRBV4-3 to TRBJ2-2, with a weak D call TRBD2 (5 bases). V lost 3 bases, J lost 3 bases, and 5 bases lay in between. CDR3 size: 13 residues. Per germline, CDR1 LGHNA and CDR2 YSLEER. CDR3 nucleotide sequence: TGCGCCAGCAGCCAGAGGGACACCGGGGAGCTGTTTTTT. Its protein product is CASSQRDTGELFF.

This chain links TRBV28 with TRBJ1-5; D possibly corresponds to TRBD1 (6 bases). Germline V gene sequence: CDR1 MDHEN, CDR2 SYDVKM. There are 16 residues in the CDR3. V was trimmed by 2 bases and J by 1 base, leaving 12 bases between them. The CDR3 loop reads CASSLRGRGSNQPQHF. DNA for the CDR3: TGTGCCAGCAGTTTAAGGGGCAGGGGAAGCAATCAGCCCCAGCATTTT.

The chain combines TRBV4-3 with TRBJ1-2; D is possibly TRBD1 (5 bases). Germline CDR1 reads LGHNA; CDR2 reads YSLEER. The germline V and J ends were trimmed by 4 bases and 5 bases, with 17 bases remaining between them. The CDR3 totals 15 residues. The CDR3 sequence is CASSLTHAGLYGYTF. CDR3 nucleotide sequence: TGCGCCAGCAGCCTTACCCACGCGGGGCTTTATGGCTACACCTTC.